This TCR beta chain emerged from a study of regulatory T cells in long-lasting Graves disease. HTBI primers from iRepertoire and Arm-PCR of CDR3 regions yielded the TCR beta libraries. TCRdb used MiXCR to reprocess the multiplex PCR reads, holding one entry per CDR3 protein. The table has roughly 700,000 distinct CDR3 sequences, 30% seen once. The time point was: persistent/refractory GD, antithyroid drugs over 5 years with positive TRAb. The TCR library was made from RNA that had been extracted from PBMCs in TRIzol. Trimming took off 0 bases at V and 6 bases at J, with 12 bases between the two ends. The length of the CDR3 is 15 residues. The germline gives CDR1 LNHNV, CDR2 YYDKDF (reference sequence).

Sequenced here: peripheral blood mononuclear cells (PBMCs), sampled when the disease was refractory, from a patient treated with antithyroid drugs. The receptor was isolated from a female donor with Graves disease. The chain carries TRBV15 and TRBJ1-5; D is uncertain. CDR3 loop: CATSRDRAGTQPQHF. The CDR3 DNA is TGTGCCACCAGCAGAGATAGGGCAGGAACTCAGCCCCAGCATTTT.